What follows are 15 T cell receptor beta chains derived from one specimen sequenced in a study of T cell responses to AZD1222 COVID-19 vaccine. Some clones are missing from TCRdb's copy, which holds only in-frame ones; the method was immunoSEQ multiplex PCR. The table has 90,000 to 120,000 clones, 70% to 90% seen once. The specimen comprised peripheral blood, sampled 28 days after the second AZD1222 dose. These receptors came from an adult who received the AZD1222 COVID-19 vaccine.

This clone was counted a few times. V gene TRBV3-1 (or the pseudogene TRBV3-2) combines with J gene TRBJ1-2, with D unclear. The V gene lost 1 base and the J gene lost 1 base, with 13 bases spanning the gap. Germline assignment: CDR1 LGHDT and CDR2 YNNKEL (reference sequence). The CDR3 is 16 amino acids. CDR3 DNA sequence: TGTGCCAGCAGCCAAGGACCGATTAGGGTTAACTATGGCTACACCTTC. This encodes CASSQGPIRVNYGYTF.

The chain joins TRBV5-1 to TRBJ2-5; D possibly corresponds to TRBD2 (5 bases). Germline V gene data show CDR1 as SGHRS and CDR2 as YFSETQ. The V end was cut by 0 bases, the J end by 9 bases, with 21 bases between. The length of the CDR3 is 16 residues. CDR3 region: CASSLDLEAARRAQYF. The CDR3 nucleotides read TGCGCCAGCAGCTTGGATTTGGAGGCAGCGCGCCGGGCCCAGTACTTC. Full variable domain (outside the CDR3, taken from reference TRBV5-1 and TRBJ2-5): KAGVTQTPRYLIKTRGQQVTLSCSPISGHRSVSWYQQTPGQGLQFLFEYFSETQRNKGNFPGRFSGRQFSNSRSEMNVSTLELGDSALYLCASSLDLEAARRAQYFGPGTRLLVL.

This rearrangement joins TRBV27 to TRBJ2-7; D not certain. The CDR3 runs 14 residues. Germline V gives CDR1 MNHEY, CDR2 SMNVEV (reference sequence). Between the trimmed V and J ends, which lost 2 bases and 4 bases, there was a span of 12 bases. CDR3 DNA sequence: TGTGCCAGCAGTTTAGTTTCTCCATTTTACGAGCAGTACTTC. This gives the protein CASSLVSPFYEQYF.

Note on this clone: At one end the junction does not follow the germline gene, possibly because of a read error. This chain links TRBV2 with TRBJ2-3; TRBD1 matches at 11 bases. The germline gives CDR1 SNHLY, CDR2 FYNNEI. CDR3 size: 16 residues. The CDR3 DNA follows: TGTGCCAGCAGCGAAGGACAGGGGGCGAGGGTAGATACGCAGTATTTT. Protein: CASSEGQGARVDTQYF.

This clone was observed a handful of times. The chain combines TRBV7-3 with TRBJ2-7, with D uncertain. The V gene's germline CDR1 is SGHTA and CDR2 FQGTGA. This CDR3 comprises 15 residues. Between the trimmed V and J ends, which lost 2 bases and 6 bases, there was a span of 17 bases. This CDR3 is CASSLEKASSGEQYF. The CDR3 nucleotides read TGTGCCAGCAGCTTAGAAAAGGCTAGTTCAGGCGAGCAGTACTTC.

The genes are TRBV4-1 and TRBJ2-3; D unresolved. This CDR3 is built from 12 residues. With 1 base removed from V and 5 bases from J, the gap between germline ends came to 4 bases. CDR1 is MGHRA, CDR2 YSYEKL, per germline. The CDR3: CASSQVVDTQYF. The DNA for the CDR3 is TGCGCCAGCAGCCAAGTTGTAGATACGCAGTATTTT.

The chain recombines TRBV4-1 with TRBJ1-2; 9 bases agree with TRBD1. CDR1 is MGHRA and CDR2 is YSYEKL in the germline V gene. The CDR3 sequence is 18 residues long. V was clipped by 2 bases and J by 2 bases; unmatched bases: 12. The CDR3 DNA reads TGCGCCAGCAGCCAACGAATCTTCTTACAGGGGGCGAACTATGGCTACACCTTC. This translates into CASSQRIFLQGANYGYTF.

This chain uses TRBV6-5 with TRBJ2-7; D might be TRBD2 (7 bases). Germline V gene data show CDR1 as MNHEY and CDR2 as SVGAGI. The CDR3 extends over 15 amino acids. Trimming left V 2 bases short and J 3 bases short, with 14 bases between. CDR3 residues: CASSYRWGGGYEQYF. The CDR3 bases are TGTGCCAGCAGTTACCGATGGGGGGGCGGCTACGAGCAGTACTTC.

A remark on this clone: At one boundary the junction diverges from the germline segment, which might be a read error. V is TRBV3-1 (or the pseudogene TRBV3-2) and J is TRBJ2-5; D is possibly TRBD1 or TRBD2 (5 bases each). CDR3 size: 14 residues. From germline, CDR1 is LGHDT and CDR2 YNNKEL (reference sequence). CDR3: CASSLRRDQETQYF. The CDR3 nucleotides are TGTGCCAGCAGCCTACGCCGGGACCAGGAGACCCAGTACTTC.

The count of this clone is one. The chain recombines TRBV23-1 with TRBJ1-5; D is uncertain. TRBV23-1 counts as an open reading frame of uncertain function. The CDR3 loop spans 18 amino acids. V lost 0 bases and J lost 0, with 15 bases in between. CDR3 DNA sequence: TGCGCCAGCAGTCAATCTTGGGCAGCAAAATATAGCAATCAGCCCCAGCATTTT. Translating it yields CASSQSWAAKYSNQPQHF.

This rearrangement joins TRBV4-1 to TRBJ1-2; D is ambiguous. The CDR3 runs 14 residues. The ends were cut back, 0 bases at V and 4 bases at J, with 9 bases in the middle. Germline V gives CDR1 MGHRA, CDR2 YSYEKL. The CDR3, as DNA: TGCGCCAGCAGCCAAGAGGCAGCCGCCTATGGCTACACCTTC. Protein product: CASSQEAAAYGYTF.

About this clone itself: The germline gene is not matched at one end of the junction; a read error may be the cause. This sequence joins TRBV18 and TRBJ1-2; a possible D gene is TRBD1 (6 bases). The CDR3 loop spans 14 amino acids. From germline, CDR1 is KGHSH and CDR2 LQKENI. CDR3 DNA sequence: TGTGCCAGCTCATCCGGGACACCCAAGGATTATTGGATCTTC. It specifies CASSSGTPKDYWIF.

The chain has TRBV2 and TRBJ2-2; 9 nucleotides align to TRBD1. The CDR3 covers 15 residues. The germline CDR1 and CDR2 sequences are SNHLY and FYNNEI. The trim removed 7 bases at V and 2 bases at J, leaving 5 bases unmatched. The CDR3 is CASKGQGSNTGELFF. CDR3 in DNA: TGTGCCAGCAAGGGACAGGGAAGCAACACCGGGGAGCTGTTTTTT.

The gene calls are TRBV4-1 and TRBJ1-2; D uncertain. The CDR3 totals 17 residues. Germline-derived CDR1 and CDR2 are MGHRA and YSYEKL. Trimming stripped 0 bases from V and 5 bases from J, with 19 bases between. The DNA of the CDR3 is TGCGCCAGCAGCCAAGATATTACGGCCCCGAAAGGTTATGGCTACACCTTC. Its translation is CASSQDITAPKGYGYTF.

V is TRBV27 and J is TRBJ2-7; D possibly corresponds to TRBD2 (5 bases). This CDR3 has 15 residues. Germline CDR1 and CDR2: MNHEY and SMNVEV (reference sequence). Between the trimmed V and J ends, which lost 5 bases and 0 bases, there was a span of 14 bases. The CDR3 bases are TGTGCCAGCAGTCCCCGGTTCGGGGACTCCTACGAGCAGTACTTC. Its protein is CASSPRFGDSYEQYF.